The clone carrying this T cell receptor (beta chain) was observed a handful of times. Method: immunoSEQ multiplex PCR; TCRdb's copy keeps in-frame clones and lacks some. The table shows about 660,000 clones, with around 87% occurring only once. This entry comes from a study of shared T cell receptors in the human thymus. A further study also used this sample, focusing on human thymus T cells. That study reports: Thymus specimens were resections from corrective heart surgery. Biased V and J segment usage appeared in thymus and peripheral blood. Related research examined unrelated individuals and reported that their thymic repertoires overlapped highly.

The sample comprised thymocytes. The TCR was taken from a boy under two years old with a congenital heart defect.

The CDR3 loop is CASSLSGGAYNEQFF. The DNA of the CDR3 is TGTGCCAGCAGTTTAAGCGGGGGGGCCTACAATGAGCAGTTCTTC. The genes are TRBV28 and TRBJ2-1; 10 nucleotides line up with TRBD2. This CDR3 is 15 amino acids long. The V and J ends lost 2 bases and 2 bases, in that order; junction bases with no gene match: 0. From germline, CDR1 is MDHEN and CDR2 SYDVKM.